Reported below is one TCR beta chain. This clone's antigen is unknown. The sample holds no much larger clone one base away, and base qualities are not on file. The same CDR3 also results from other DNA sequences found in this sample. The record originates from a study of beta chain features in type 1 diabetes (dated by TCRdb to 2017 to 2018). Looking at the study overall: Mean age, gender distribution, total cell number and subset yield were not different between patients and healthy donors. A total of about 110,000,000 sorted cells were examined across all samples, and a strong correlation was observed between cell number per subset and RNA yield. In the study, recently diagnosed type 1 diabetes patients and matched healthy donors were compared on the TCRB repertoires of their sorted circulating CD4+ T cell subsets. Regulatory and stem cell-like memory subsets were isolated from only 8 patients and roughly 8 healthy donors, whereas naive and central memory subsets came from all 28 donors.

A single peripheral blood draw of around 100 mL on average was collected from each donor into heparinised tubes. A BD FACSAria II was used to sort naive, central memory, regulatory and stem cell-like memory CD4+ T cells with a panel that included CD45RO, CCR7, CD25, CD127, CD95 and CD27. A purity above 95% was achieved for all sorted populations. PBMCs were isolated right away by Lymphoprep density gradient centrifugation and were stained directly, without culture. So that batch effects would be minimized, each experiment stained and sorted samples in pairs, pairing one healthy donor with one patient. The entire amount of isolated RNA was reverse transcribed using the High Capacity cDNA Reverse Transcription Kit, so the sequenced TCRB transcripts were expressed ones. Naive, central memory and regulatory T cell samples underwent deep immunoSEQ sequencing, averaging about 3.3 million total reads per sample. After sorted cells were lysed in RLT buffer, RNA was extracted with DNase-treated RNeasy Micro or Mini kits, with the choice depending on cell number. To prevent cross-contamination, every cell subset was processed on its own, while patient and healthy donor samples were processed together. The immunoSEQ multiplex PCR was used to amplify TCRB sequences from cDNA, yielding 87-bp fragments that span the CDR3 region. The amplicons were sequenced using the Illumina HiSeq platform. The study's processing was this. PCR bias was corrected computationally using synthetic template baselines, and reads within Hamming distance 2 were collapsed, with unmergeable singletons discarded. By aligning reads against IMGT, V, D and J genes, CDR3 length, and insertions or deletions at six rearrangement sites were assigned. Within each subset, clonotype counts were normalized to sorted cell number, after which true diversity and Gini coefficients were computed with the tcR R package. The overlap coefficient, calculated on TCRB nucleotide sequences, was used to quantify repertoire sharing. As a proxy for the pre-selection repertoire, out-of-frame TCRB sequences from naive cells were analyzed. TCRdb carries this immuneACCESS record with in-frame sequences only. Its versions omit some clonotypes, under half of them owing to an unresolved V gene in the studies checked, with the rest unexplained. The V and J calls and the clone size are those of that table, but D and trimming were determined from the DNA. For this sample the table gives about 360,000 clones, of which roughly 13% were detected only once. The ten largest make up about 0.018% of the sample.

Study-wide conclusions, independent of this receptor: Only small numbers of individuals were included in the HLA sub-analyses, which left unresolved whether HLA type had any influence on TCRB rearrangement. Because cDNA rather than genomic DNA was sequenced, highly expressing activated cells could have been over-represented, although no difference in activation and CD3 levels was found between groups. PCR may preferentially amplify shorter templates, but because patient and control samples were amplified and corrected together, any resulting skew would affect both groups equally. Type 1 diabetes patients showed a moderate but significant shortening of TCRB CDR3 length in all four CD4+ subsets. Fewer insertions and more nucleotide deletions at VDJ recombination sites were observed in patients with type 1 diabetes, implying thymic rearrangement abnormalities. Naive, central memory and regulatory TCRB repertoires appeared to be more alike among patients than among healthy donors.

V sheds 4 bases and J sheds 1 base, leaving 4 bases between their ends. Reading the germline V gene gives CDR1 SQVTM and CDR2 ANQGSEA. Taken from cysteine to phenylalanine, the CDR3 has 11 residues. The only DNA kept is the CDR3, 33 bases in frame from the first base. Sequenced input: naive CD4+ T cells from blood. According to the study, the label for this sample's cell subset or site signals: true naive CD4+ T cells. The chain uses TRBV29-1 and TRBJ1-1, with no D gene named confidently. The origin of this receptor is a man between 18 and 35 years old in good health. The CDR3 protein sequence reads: CSVARNTEAFF. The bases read TGCAGCGTTGCCCGGAACACTGAAGCTTTCTTT.